This is a list of T cell receptor beta chains from one sample in a study of blood T cell repertoires in COVID-19. Here immunoSEQ multiplex PCR was the method, and the copy in TCRdb shows in-frame clones only, minus some. In the table there are about 69,000 clones, around 90% of which are singletons. Sequencing was carried out using peripheral blood. The receptors originated from a man in his forties or fifties with acute or convalescent COVID-19. Each CDR3 is given with its conserved first and last residue.

V gene	J gene	CDR3 protein
TRBV5-1	TRBJ2-7	CASRGTDSYEQYF
TRBV19	TRBJ2-3	CASSIAKGGSTDTQYF
TRBV6-1	TRBJ2-7	CASSGTSGTAYYEQYF
TRBV5-1	TRBJ1-5	CASSLGLDQPQHF
TRBV30	TRBJ2-5	CAWSVFPGRLIQETQYF
TRBV6-5	TRBJ2-2	CASRRLAENTGELFF
TRBV6-5	TRBJ1-2	CASRGGSSNYGYTF
TRBV5-8	TRBJ2-1	CASRLAGPLMNEQFF
TRBV6-5	TRBJ2-7	CASTILGYEQYF
TRBV5-4	TRBJ2-2	CASSFRERGTGELFF
TRBV7-9	TRBJ2-3	CASSLNGHPQYF
TRBV11-2	TRBJ2-1	CASSARRAGVAEQFF
TRBV5-1	TRBJ2-7	CASSSGQTQQYF
TRBV30	TRBJ1-1	CAWRAEGYTEAFF
TRBV5-1	TRBJ2-5	CASSAGVAVQETQYF
TRBV15	TRBJ2-7	CATSRDQGARVGEQYF
TRBV7-9	TRBJ2-1	CASSPGLAGADEQFF
TRBV6-2/TRBV6-3	TRBJ2-2	CASSYLTSGTGTGELFF
TRBV30	TRBJ1-1	CAWKQGLNTEAFF
TRBV10-3	TRBJ2-1	CAISESRTLSSYNEQFF
TRBV7-2	TRBJ2-7	CASSQKPGGTYEQYF
TRBV7-2	TRBJ1-2	CASSSTGGGHYGYTF
TRBV13	TRBJ1-1	CASSFGQGEAFF
TRBV25-1	TRBJ2-4	CASSERAGGVQYF
TRBV19	TRBJ1-1	CASSPNTGREAFF
TRBV19	TRBJ1-2	CASALGRGGYTF
TRBV19	TRBJ1-4	CASTTVTLRGGNEKLFF
TRBV10-2	TRBJ2-7	CASSESLAGVSYEQYF
TRBV2	TRBJ2-1	CASPGLIDNEQFF